A selection of T cell receptor beta chains follows, all from one sample in a study of T-cell reconstitution after alpha-beta-depleted transplantation in children. TCRdb processed the PCR reads anew with MiXCR; each CDR3 protein has one entry. The sample holds about 290,000 distinct CDR3 sequences, 6% to 10% seen once. The specimen was peripheral blood, collected 360 days after TCRalphabeta/CD19-depleted stem cell transplant. The origin of the receptors is a female patient younger than 10 who had a stem cell transplant for Fanconi anemia, so the T cells may come from the graft donor. The CDR3 runs from the conserved cysteine through the conserved F or W. The D gene is left open where the match is weak. Clone size appears in some rows only: once, few, many, or a class for an expanded clone.

v_gene: TRBV7-8; abundance: many; d_gene: TRBD2; j_gene: TRBJ2-5; CDR3aa: CASSLARKTGTSVQETQYF; CDR3nt: TGTGCCAGCAGCTTAGCGCGTAAAACCGGGACTAGCGTACAAGAGACCCAGTACTTC
v_gene: TRBV6-5; abundance: many; d_gene: TRBD1; j_gene: TRBJ1-5; CDR3aa: CASSYRTGDQPQHF; CDR3nt: TGTGCCAGCAGTTACCGGACAGGGGATCAGCCCCAGCATTTT
v_gene: TRBV5-1; abundance: -; d_gene: TRBD1; j_gene: TRBJ1-1; CDR3aa: CASSLGRGLSPFF; CDR3nt: TGCGCCAGCAGCTTAGGCAGGGGGCTGTCGCCTTTCTTT
v_gene: TRBV7-9; abundance: many; d_gene: -; j_gene: TRBJ2-1; CDR3aa: CASSRNEQFF; CDR3nt: TGTGCCAGCAGCCGGAATGAGCAGTTCTTC
v_gene: TRBV29-1; abundance: many; d_gene: TRBD1; j_gene: TRBJ1-2; CDR3aa: CSVGSDRGHGYTF; CDR3nt: TGCAGCGTTGGATCGGACAGGGGCCATGGCTACACCTTC
v_gene: TRBV30; abundance: few; d_gene: -; j_gene: TRBJ1-2; CDR3aa: CAWSPGGNYGYTF; CDR3nt: TGTGCCTGGAGCCCTGGGGGCAACTATGGCTACACCTTC
v_gene: TRBV6-2/TRBV6-3; abundance: few; d_gene: -; j_gene: TRBJ2-7; CDR3aa: CASSYGKLVLGEQYF; CDR3nt: TGTGCCAGCAGTTACGGGAAACTAGTTCTAGGCGAGCAGTACTTC
v_gene: TRBV20-1; abundance: many; d_gene: -; j_gene: TRBJ1-1; CDR3aa: CSAPGQVGTEAFF; CDR3nt: TGCAGTGCCCCGGGACAAGTAGGCACTGAAGCTTTCTTT
v_gene: TRBV5-1; abundance: few; d_gene: -; j_gene: TRBJ1-1; CDR3aa: CASSSNKRTVNTEAFF; CDR3nt: TGCGCCAGCAGCTCCAACAAGAGGACGGTGAACACTGAAGCTTTCTTT
v_gene: TRBV20-1; abundance: many; d_gene: -; j_gene: TRBJ2-5; CDR3aa: CSASQQLQETQYF; CDR3nt: TGCAGTGCTAGCCAGCAATTACAAGAGACCCAGTACTTC
v_gene: TRBV29-1; abundance: many; d_gene: TRBD1; j_gene: TRBJ1-1; CDR3aa: CSVEIRTGGEAFF; CDR3nt: TGCAGCGTTGAAATTCGGACAGGGGGTGAAGCTTTCTTT
v_gene: TRBV18; abundance: -; d_gene: TRBD2; j_gene: TRBJ2-1; CDR3aa: CASSPLGSGGPSSYNEQFF; CDR3nt: TGTGCCAGCTCACCACTTGGTAGCGGGGGCCCTAGCTCCTACAATGAGCAGTTCTTC
v_gene: TRBV27; abundance: many; d_gene: TRBD1; j_gene: TRBJ2-5; CDR3aa: CASSPRDRQETQYF; CDR3nt: TGTGCCAGCAGCCCCCGGGACAGGCAAGAGACCCAGTACTTC
v_gene: TRBV12-3/TRBV12-4; abundance: many; d_gene: -; j_gene: TRBJ1-1; CDR3aa: CASSTVGGLSTEAFF; CDR3nt: TGTGCCAGCAGTACAGTTGGGGGATTATCAACTGAAGCTTTCTTT
v_gene: TRBV28; abundance: many; d_gene: TRBD1; j_gene: TRBJ2-1; CDR3aa: CASRTGQGGEQFF; CDR3nt: TGTGCCAGCAGAACGGGACAGGGGGGTGAGCAGTTCTTC
v_gene: TRBV6-2/TRBV6-3; abundance: -; d_gene: TRBD1; j_gene: TRBJ1-5; CDR3aa: CASSYWKGQGNQPQHF; CDR3nt: TGTGCCAGCAGTTACTGGAAAGGACAGGGGAATCAGCCCCAGCATTTT
v_gene: TRBV11-2; abundance: few; d_gene: -; j_gene: TRBJ2-4; CDR3aa: CASSLVGLAKNIQYF; CDR3nt: TGTGCCAGCAGCTTAGTAGGGTTGGCCAAAAACATTCAGTACTTC
v_gene: TRBV5-6; abundance: many; d_gene: -; j_gene: TRBJ2-2; CDR3aa: CASSLPGHNTGELFF; CDR3nt: TGTGCCAGCAGCTTACCGGGACACAACACCGGGGAGCTGTTTTTT
v_gene: TRBV28; abundance: -; d_gene: TRBD2; j_gene: TRBJ2-7; CDR3aa: CASSLFSRGGRAYEQYF; CDR3nt: TGTGCCAGCAGTTTATTTTCTCGGGGTGGGAGGGCCTACGAGCAGTACTTC
v_gene: TRBV23-1; abundance: -; d_gene: -; j_gene: TRBJ1-5; CDR3aa: CASKTPFLQPQHF; CDR3nt: TGCGCCAGCAAGACCCCATTTCTTCAGCCCCAGCATTTT
v_gene: TRBV7-2; abundance: many; d_gene: TRBD1; j_gene: TRBJ1-1; CDR3aa: CASSFTIGQASFWSVMNTEAFF; CDR3nt: TGTGCCAGCAGCTTTACTATTGGACAGGCCTCATTCTGGTCAGTCATGAACACTGAAGCTTTCTTT
v_gene: TRBV5-6; abundance: few; d_gene: TRBD2; j_gene: TRBJ2-3; CDR3aa: CASSLVPGGGSDTQYF; CDR3nt: TGTGCCAGCAGCTTGGTACCCGGCGGGGGGTCGGATACGCAGTATTTT
v_gene: TRBV5-1; abundance: -; d_gene: -; j_gene: TRBJ2-1; CDR3aa: CASSPVTGQRNEQFF; CDR3nt: TGCGCCAGCAGCCCCGTAACAGGGCAAAGAAATGAGCAGTTCTTC
v_gene: TRBV25-1; abundance: many; d_gene: -; j_gene: TRBJ1-1; CDR3aa: CASSAGIRGLNTEAFF; CDR3nt: TGTGCCAGCAGTGCGGGTATACGGGGCTTGAACACTGAAGCTTTCTTT
v_gene: TRBV28; abundance: many; d_gene: TRBD1; j_gene: TRBJ2-7; CDR3aa: CASSIPQGPYEQYF; CDR3nt: TGTGCCAGCAGTATTCCACAGGGGCCCTACGAGCAGTACTTC
v_gene: TRBV6-1; abundance: few; d_gene: TRBD2; j_gene: TRBJ2-5; CDR3aa: CASTPGTSGIIVQTQYF; CDR3nt: TGTGCCAGCACCCCTGGGACTAGCGGGATCATCGTTCAGACCCAGTACTTC
v_gene: TRBV18; abundance: -; d_gene: -; j_gene: TRBJ1-1; CDR3aa: CASSSRTANTEAFF; CDR3nt: TGTGCCAGCTCATCACGGACAGCGAACACTGAAGCTTTCTTT
v_gene: TRBV5-4; abundance: -; d_gene: -; j_gene: TRBJ1-1; CDR3aa: CASSLGGSRGMNTEAFF; CDR3nt: TGTGCCAGCAGCCTGGGTGGGAGCAGGGGAATGAACACTGAAGCTTTCTTT
v_gene: TRBV20-1; abundance: many; d_gene: -; j_gene: TRBJ2-3; CDR3aa: CSAGLSTDTQYF; CDR3nt: TGCAGTGCGGGGCTTAGCACAGATACGCAGTATTTT
v_gene: TRBV6-4; abundance: many; d_gene: -; j_gene: TRBJ1-1; CDR3aa: CASSAEWDTEAFF; CDR3nt: TGTGCCAGCAGTGCGGAATGGGACACTGAAGCTTTCTTT
v_gene: TRBV6-5; abundance: many; d_gene: -; j_gene: TRBJ1-2; CDR3aa: CASSTDSYGYTF; CDR3nt: TGTGCCAGCAGTACAGACAGCTATGGCTACACCTTC
v_gene: TRBV7-8; abundance: many; d_gene: TRBD1; j_gene: TRBJ2-5; CDR3aa: CASSRDRWKETQYF; CDR3nt: TGTGCCAGCAGCCGGGACAGATGGAAAGAGACCCAGTACTTC
v_gene: TRBV25-1; abundance: many; d_gene: TRBD1; j_gene: TRBJ1-5; CDR3aa: CASSQQGNQPQHF; CDR3nt: TGTGCCAGCAGTCAACAGGGGAATCAGCCCCAGCATTTT
v_gene: TRBV15; abundance: many; d_gene: -; j_gene: TRBJ2-2; CDR3aa: CATGGDRSNTGELFF; CDR3nt: TGTGCCACCGGGGGGGACAGGTCGAACACCGGGGAGCTGTTTTTT
v_gene: TRBV6-6; abundance: -; d_gene: -; j_gene: TRBJ1-3; CDR3aa: CASSSAVNTIYF; CDR3nt: TGTGCCAGCAGCAGTGCTGTGAACACCATATATTTT
v_gene: TRBV7-9; abundance: many; d_gene: -; j_gene: TRBJ2-7; CDR3aa: CASSSNLWGVEQYF; CDR3nt: TGTGCCAGCAGCTCCAATTTATGGGGCGTCGAGCAGTACTTC
v_gene: TRBV7-2; abundance: many; d_gene: -; j_gene: TRBJ2-3; CDR3aa: CASSLVQGADTQYF; CDR3nt: TGTGCCAGCAGCTTAGTCCAGGGCGCAGATACGCAGTATTTT
v_gene: TRBV12-3/TRBV12-4; abundance: -; d_gene: TRBD1; j_gene: TRBJ2-5; CDR3aa: CASSLGTGAGPAQYF; CDR3nt: TGTGCCAGCAGTTTAGGGACAGGGGCGGGCCCGGCCCAGTACTTC
v_gene: TRBV4-3; abundance: many; d_gene: TRBD2; j_gene: TRBJ2-3; CDR3aa: CASSQETRTRRPDTQYF; CDR3nt: TGCGCCAGCAGCCAAGAGACGCGGACTAGACGGCCAGATACGCAGTATTTT
v_gene: TRBV5-1; abundance: -; d_gene: -; j_gene: TRBJ2-2; CDR3aa: CASSSFGRAGELFF; CDR3nt: TGCGCCAGCAGCTCTTTTGGCAGGGCAGGGGAGCTGTTTTTT
v_gene: TRBV7-7; abundance: many; d_gene: -; j_gene: TRBJ2-3; CDR3aa: CASSLVLGSTDTQYF; CDR3nt: TGTGCCAGCAGCCTCGTCTTGGGGTCCACAGATACGCAGTATTTT
v_gene: TRBV12-3/TRBV12-4; abundance: many; d_gene: -; j_gene: TRBJ2-2; CDR3aa: CASTTERTGELFF; CDR3nt: TGTGCCAGCACCACAGAGAGAACCGGGGAGCTGTTTTTT
v_gene: TRBV12-3/TRBV12-4; abundance: many; d_gene: -; j_gene: TRBJ2-3; CDR3aa: CASSSSRFSTDTQYF; CDR3nt: TGTGCCAGCAGTTCTAGCCGGTTTAGCACAGATACGCAGTATTTT
v_gene: TRBV6-5; abundance: many; d_gene: -; j_gene: TRBJ1-1; CDR3aa: CASSYSMTQNTEAFF; CDR3nt: TGTGCCAGCAGTTACTCGATGACCCAGAACACTGAAGCTTTCTTT
v_gene: TRBV10-3; abundance: many; d_gene: TRBD1; j_gene: TRBJ2-5; CDR3aa: CAISEVQGATETQYF; CDR3nt: TGTGCCATCAGTGAGGTACAGGGGGCGACGGAGACCCAGTACTTC
v_gene: TRBV7-2; abundance: -; d_gene: TRBD2; j_gene: TRBJ2-3; CDR3aa: CASSLGGTDRREGYF; CDR3nt: TGTGCCAGCAGCTTAGGCGGGACAGACCGGCGGGAGGGATATTTT
v_gene: TRBV3-1; abundance: few; d_gene: -; j_gene: TRBJ1-6; CDR3aa: CASSQPSAGLSSYNSPLHF; CDR3nt: TGTGCCAGCAGCCAACCATCGGCAGGACTGAGCTCCTATAATTCACCCCTCCACTTT
v_gene: TRBV15; abundance: -; d_gene: -; j_gene: TRBJ2-7; CDR3aa: CATSRDISATYEQYF; CDR3nt: TGTGCCACCAGCAGAGATATTTCCGCAACCTACGAGCAGTACTTC
v_gene: TRBV4-2; abundance: many; d_gene: -; j_gene: TRBJ2-3; CDR3aa: CASSQTRDTQYF; CDR3nt: TGTGCCAGCAGCCAAACTAGAGATACGCAGTATTTT
v_gene: TRBV29-1; abundance: many; d_gene: -; j_gene: TRBJ1-2; CDR3aa: CSVEWQGAYTF; CDR3nt: TGCAGCGTTGAGTGGCAGGGAGCCTACACCTTC
v_gene: TRBV7-9; abundance: few; d_gene: -; j_gene: TRBJ2-1; CDR3aa: CASREGGSSYNEQFF; CDR3nt: TGTGCCAGCAGGGAGGGGGGGAGCTCCTACAATGAGCAGTTCTTC
v_gene: TRBV18; abundance: -; d_gene: -; j_gene: TRBJ2-7; CDR3aa: CASSLNSGEQYF; CDR3nt: TGTGCCAGCTCACTAAACAGTGGGGAGCAGTACTTC
v_gene: TRBV7-9; abundance: many; d_gene: TRBD1; j_gene: TRBJ1-1; CDR3aa: CASSLWTGADTEAFF; CDR3nt: TGTGCCAGCAGCTTATGGACAGGTGCGGACACTGAAGCTTTCTTT